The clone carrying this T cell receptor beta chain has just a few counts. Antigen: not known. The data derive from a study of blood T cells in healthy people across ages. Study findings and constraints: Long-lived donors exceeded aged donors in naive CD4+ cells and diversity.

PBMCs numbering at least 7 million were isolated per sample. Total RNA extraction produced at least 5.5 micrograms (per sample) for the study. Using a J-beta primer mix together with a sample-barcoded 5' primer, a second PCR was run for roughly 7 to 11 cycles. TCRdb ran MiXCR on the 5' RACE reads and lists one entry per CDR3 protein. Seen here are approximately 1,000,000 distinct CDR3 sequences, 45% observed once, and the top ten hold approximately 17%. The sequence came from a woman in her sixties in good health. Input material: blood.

In nucleotides, the CDR3 is TGTGCCAGCAGTCCCCCCCGGGACAGGGCCTACGAGCAGTACTTC. Protein: CASSPPRDRAYEQYF. V gene TRBV27 combines with J gene TRBJ2-7; TRBD1 aligns across 9 bases. V was clipped by 5 bases and J by 2 bases; unmatched bases: 7. The CDR3 sequence is 15 residues long. The germline V gene has CDR1 MNHEY and CDR2 SMNVEV (reference sequence).